Listed below are T cell receptor beta chains from one sample, sequenced in a study of shared clonotypes between healthy human individuals. Repertoires were generated with immunoSEQ multiplex PCR, while TCRdb's copy carries only in-frame clones and drops some. The table lists 2.3 million or so clones, over 85% of them singletons. The sample taken for sequencing was naive CD4+ T cells from PBMCs. Receptors were obtained from a man between 18 and 29 years old in good health. Some clones in this sample may be carry-over from other donors' samples. Both conserved end residues are part of each CDR3. A D gene is named only where the DNA matches it firmly. Clone size is not always given. Where it is, it says once, few, many or a class for expanded clones.

j_gene: TRBJ1-3
abundance: NA
len: 18
v_gene: TRBV19
d_gene: NA
CDR3nt: TGTGCCAGTACATCAAGGTTTTCGGGACACCCCTCTGGAAACACCATATATTTT
CDR3aa: CASTSRFSGHPSGNTIYF

j_gene: TRBJ2-2
abundance: NA
len: 16
v_gene: TRBV18
d_gene: TRBD1
CDR3nt: TGTGCCAGCTCAGCGGACATCCTAACAGGGGCCGGGGAGCTGTTTTTT
CDR3aa: CASSADILTGAGELFF

j_gene: TRBJ1-2
abundance: NA
len: 13
v_gene: TRBV29-1
d_gene: NA
CDR3nt: TGCAGCGTTGAAATGCGCCAGCGCTATGGCTACACCTTC
CDR3aa: CSVEMRQRYGYTF

j_gene: TRBJ2-5
abundance: NA
len: 13
v_gene: TRBV6-5
d_gene: TRBD1
CDR3nt: TGTGCCAGCAGTTACCCGGGACAGGAGACCCAGTACTTC
CDR3aa: CASSYPGQETQYF

j_gene: TRBJ1-2
abundance: once
len: 13
v_gene: TRBV19
d_gene: NA
CDR3nt: TGTGCCAGTTCTTTCAGGGGCAACTATGGCTACACCTTC
CDR3aa: CASSFRGNYGYTF

j_gene: TRBJ1-2
abundance: once
len: 14
v_gene: TRBV7-2
d_gene: NA
CDR3nt: TGTGCCAGCAGCTTAGCGGGGCGACCAGATGGCTACACCTTC
CDR3aa: CASSLAGRPDGYTF

j_gene: TRBJ2-6
abundance: NA
len: 12
v_gene: TRBV18
d_gene: NA
CDR3nt: TGTGCCAGCTCACCCCCAGCCAACGTCCTGACTTTC
CDR3aa: CASSPPANVLTF

j_gene: TRBJ2-6
abundance: NA
len: 19
v_gene: TRBV27
d_gene: NA
CDR3nt: TGTGCCAGCAGTTTATACTCGGCAGGGCGCCACTCTGGGGCCAACGTCCTGACTTTC
CDR3aa: CASSLYSAGRHSGANVLTF

j_gene: TRBJ2-3
abundance: NA
len: 15
v_gene: TRBV10-1
d_gene: NA
CDR3nt: TGCGCCAGCAGCGCGAGAGGCGGAGAGTTGGATACGCAGTATTTT
CDR3aa: CASSARGGELDTQYF

j_gene: TRBJ2-3
abundance: NA
len: 14
v_gene: TRBV7-3
d_gene: NA
CDR3nt: TGTGCCAGCAGCTTATCCGGGGTGGAAGATACGCAGTATTTT
CDR3aa: CASSLSGVEDTQYF

j_gene: TRBJ2-1
abundance: NA
len: 15
v_gene: TRBV27
d_gene: TRBD1
CDR3nt: TGTGCCAGCAGTTCCCTCGGACAGGGGAGCAGTGAGCAGTTCTTC
CDR3aa: CASSSLGQGSSEQFF

j_gene: TRBJ2-1
abundance: NA
len: 16
v_gene: TRBV5-1
d_gene: TRBD1
CDR3nt: TGCGCCAGCAGCTTAATGACAGGGAGCTCCTACAATGAGCAGTTCTTC
CDR3aa: CASSLMTGSSYNEQFF

j_gene: TRBJ2-1
abundance: NA
len: 20
v_gene: TRBV28
d_gene: TRBD2
CDR3nt: TGTGCCAGCAGTTCCGACCCTTATACTAGCGGGAAGCGGACCACTGACGGGCAGTTCTTC
CDR3aa: CASSSDPYTSGKRTTDGQFF

j_gene: TRBJ2-1
abundance: once
len: 14
v_gene: TRBV7-9
d_gene: NA
CDR3nt: TGTGCCAGCAGCCCCCGGACTACCCCACGTGAGCAGTTCTTC
CDR3aa: CASSPRTTPREQFF

j_gene: TRBJ1-3
abundance: NA
len: 15
v_gene: TRBV4-1
d_gene: NA
CDR3nt: TGCGCCAGCAGCCAAGTGCCGGGAAGGAGAAACACCATATATTTT
CDR3aa: CASSQVPGRRNTIYF

j_gene: TRBJ1-1
abundance: NA
len: 14
v_gene: TRBV27
d_gene: NA
CDR3nt: TGTGCCAGCAGTTTAAGCAGATTAGCCACTGAAGCTTTCTTT
CDR3aa: CASSLSRLATEAFF

j_gene: TRBJ2-2
abundance: NA
len: 14
v_gene: TRBV5-1
d_gene: NA
CDR3nt: TGCGCCAGCAGCCCCCCCTCGAACACCGGGGAGCTGTTTTTT
CDR3aa: CASSPPSNTGELFF

j_gene: TRBJ2-4
abundance: NA
len: 15
v_gene: TRBV5-1
d_gene: NA
CDR3nt: TGCGCCAGCAGCTTTAACCGGGGAATGGGAAACATTCAGTACTTC
CDR3aa: CASSFNRGMGNIQYF

j_gene: TRBJ1-6
abundance: NA
len: 14
v_gene: TRBV6-4
d_gene: NA
CDR3nt: TGTGCCAGCAAACTAGACGGATCGAGTTCACCCCTCCACTTT
CDR3aa: CASKLDGSSSPLHF

j_gene: TRBJ1-4
abundance: NA
len: 14
v_gene: TRBV6-5
d_gene: TRBD1
CDR3nt: TGTGCCAGCAGGGGGACAGGGGGGCACGAAAAACTGTTTTTT
CDR3aa: CASRGTGGHEKLFF

j_gene: TRBJ2-7
abundance: once
len: 15
v_gene: TRBV5-1
d_gene: NA
CDR3nt: TGCGCCAGCAGCTTGGAAGCAGCGTTCTCCTACGAGCAGTACTTC
CDR3aa: CASSLEAAFSYEQYF

j_gene: TRBJ1-2
abundance: NA
len: 14
v_gene: TRBV5-1
d_gene: NA
CDR3nt: TGCGCCAGCAGCCCCGTAGCTAAGTGGTATGGCTACACCTTC
CDR3aa: CASSPVAKWYGYTF

j_gene: TRBJ2-3
abundance: once
len: 15
v_gene: TRBV5-1
d_gene: NA
CDR3nt: TGCGCCAGCAGCATGGCCGGGACTAGCACAGATACGCAGTATTTT
CDR3aa: CASSMAGTSTDTQYF

j_gene: TRBJ2-5
abundance: NA
len: 15
v_gene: TRBV5-1
d_gene: NA
CDR3nt: TGCGCCAGCAGCTGGAACCCGAGCGCCGAAGAGACCCAGTACTTC
CDR3aa: CASSWNPSAEETQYF

j_gene: TRBJ2-2
abundance: NA
len: 15
v_gene: TRBV7-3
d_gene: NA
CDR3nt: TGTGCCAGCAGCTCCCAGGGTGGTGACACCGGGGAGCTGTTTTTT
CDR3aa: CASSSQGGDTGELFF

j_gene: TRBJ1-4
abundance: NA
len: 15
v_gene: TRBV28
d_gene: NA
CDR3nt: TGTGCCAGCAGTTTACCCCATCTGAGCGCTGAAAAACTGTTTTTT
CDR3aa: CASSLPHLSAEKLFF

j_gene: TRBJ2-7
abundance: NA
len: 13
v_gene: TRBV29-1
d_gene: NA
CDR3nt: TGCAGCGTTGAAGGACAGGTCAGGGACGAGCAGTACTTC
CDR3aa: CSVEGQVRDEQYF

j_gene: TRBJ1-4
abundance: NA
len: 15
v_gene: TRBV4-3
d_gene: NA
CDR3nt: TGCGCCAGCAGCGTAGACCCCAGGGCTAATGAAAAACTGTTTTTT
CDR3aa: CASSVDPRANEKLFF

j_gene: TRBJ2-1
abundance: NA
len: 16
v_gene: TRBV5-1
d_gene: TRBD2
CDR3nt: TGCGCCAGCAGCTTGGGCCCTAGCGGGAGGTACAATGAGCAGTTCTTC
CDR3aa: CASSLGPSGRYNEQFF

j_gene: TRBJ2-7
abundance: NA
len: 11
v_gene: TRBV20-1
d_gene: NA
CDR3nt: TGCAGTGCTGCTCCCTTGTGGGAGCAGTACTTC
CDR3aa: CSAAPLWEQYF

j_gene: TRBJ2-7
abundance: NA
len: 12
v_gene: TRBV29-1
d_gene: NA
CDR3nt: TGCAGCGTTGAAAGGAGGGGCTACGAGCAGTACTTC
CDR3aa: CSVERRGYEQYF

j_gene: TRBJ2-7
abundance: NA
len: 15
v_gene: TRBV10-3
d_gene: TRBD1
CDR3nt: TGTGCCATCAGTGAGCCAGGACAGGGGGCCTACGAGCAGTACTTC
CDR3aa: CAISEPGQGAYEQYF

j_gene: TRBJ1-6
abundance: NA
len: 13
v_gene: TRBV7-3
d_gene: NA
CDR3nt: TGTGCCAGCAGCTTAAAAGCGAATTCACCCCTCCACTTT
CDR3aa: CASSLKANSPLHF

j_gene: TRBJ1-2
abundance: NA
len: 15
v_gene: TRBV5-1
d_gene: TRBD1
CDR3nt: TGCGCCAGCAGCTTTGGGACAGGGCCCGAAGGAGGCTACACCTTC
CDR3aa: CASSFGTGPEGGYTF

j_gene: TRBJ2-3
abundance: NA
len: 16
v_gene: TRBV5-4
d_gene: NA
CDR3nt: TGTGCCAGCAGCTCAGCACAGCAGTCTAGCACAGATACGCAGTATTTT
CDR3aa: CASSSAQQSSTDTQYF

j_gene: TRBJ1-2
abundance: NA
len: 14
v_gene: TRBV2
d_gene: NA
CDR3nt: TGTGCCAGCAGTGCGACGGGGGCTAACTATGGCTACACCTTC
CDR3aa: CASSATGANYGYTF

j_gene: TRBJ1-4
abundance: NA
len: 16
v_gene: TRBV28
d_gene: NA
CDR3nt: TGTGCCAGCAGTCCCCTCCCAGGAGCAACTAATGAAAAACTGTTTTTT
CDR3aa: CASSPLPGATNEKLFF

j_gene: TRBJ1-4
abundance: once
len: 14
v_gene: TRBV5-1
d_gene: NA
CDR3nt: TGCGCCAGCAGCTTGCGGGTGAGGGGTGAAAAACTGTTTTTT
CDR3aa: CASSLRVRGEKLFF

j_gene: TRBJ2-3
abundance: NA
len: 14
v_gene: TRBV29-1
d_gene: NA
CDR3nt: TGCAGCGTTGAAGTTCGTACTAGCACAGATACGCAGTATTTT
CDR3aa: CSVEVRTSTDTQYF

j_gene: TRBJ1-1
abundance: NA
len: 15
v_gene: TRBV9
d_gene: TRBD1
CDR3nt: TGTGCCAGCAGCTCACAGAGGGGGCGAGAGACTGAAGCTTTCTTT
CDR3aa: CASSSQRGRETEAFF